This is a list of T cell receptor beta chains from one sample in a study of T-cell reconstitution after alpha-beta-depleted transplantation in children. TCRdb analysed the PCR reads with MiXCR anew, one entry per CDR3 protein. The sample has about 640,000 distinct CDR3 sequences, approximately 17% seen once. The sample in question was PBMCs from the stem cell graft donor, obtained from the stem cell graft. The receptors shown here come from a human donor who donated a stem cell graft to a child with acute myeloid leukemia. The CDR3 runs from the conserved cysteine through the conserved F or W. D genes are given only for firm matches. Only part of the rows carry a size: once, few, many, or a class if the clone is expanded.

abundance: many; d_gene: .; j_gene: TRBJ2-6; v_gene: TRBV7-9; CDR3nt: TGTGCCAGCAGTCTAAAAGGGAGTGGGGCCAACGTCCTGACTTTC; CDR3aa: CASSLKGSGANVLTF
abundance: few; d_gene: TRBD1; j_gene: TRBJ2-1; v_gene: TRBV24-1; CDR3nt: TGTGCCACCAGTGAGGGCGGCAGGGGGCTAAAGAATGAGCAGTTCTTC; CDR3aa: CATSEGGRGLKNEQFF
abundance: .; d_gene: TRBD1; j_gene: TRBJ1-2; v_gene: TRBV12-3/TRBV12-4; CDR3nt: TGTGCCAGCAGTTTATGGGGACAGGTTGAGGATAACTATGGCTACACCTTC; CDR3aa: CASSLWGQVEDNYGYTF
abundance: few; d_gene: .; j_gene: TRBJ2-2; v_gene: TRBV20-1; CDR3nt: TGCAGTGCTAGGGTGGCGGTTGCGGACACCGGGGAGCTGTTTTTT; CDR3aa: CSARVAVADTGELFF
abundance: few; d_gene: .; j_gene: TRBJ2-7; v_gene: TRBV10-3; CDR3nt: TGTGCCATCAGTGAGTCGGGAAGGGGGGACGAGCAGTACTTC; CDR3aa: CAISESGRGDEQYF
abundance: many; d_gene: .; j_gene: TRBJ2-1; v_gene: TRBV6-1; CDR3nt: TGTGCCAGCAGCCTCGGGATAGGGGATGAGCAGTTCTTC; CDR3aa: CASSLGIGDEQFF
abundance: .; d_gene: .; j_gene: TRBJ1-2; v_gene: TRBV20-1; CDR3nt: TGCAGTGCTAGGGGTCCTCCGCGACAGCCGAATACGGGCTATGGCTACACCTTC; CDR3aa: CSARGPPRQPNTGYGYTF
abundance: few; d_gene: TRBD2; j_gene: TRBJ2-1; v_gene: TRBV11-1; CDR3nt: TGTGCCAGCAGCTTAGGGACTAGCGGGGTGGCCTACTACAATGAGCAGTTCTTC; CDR3aa: CASSLGTSGVAYYNEQFF
abundance: many; d_gene: .; j_gene: TRBJ2-4; v_gene: TRBV27; CDR3nt: TGTGCCAGCAGTTTAGGGCTAGCCAAAAACATTCAGTACTTC; CDR3aa: CASSLGLAKNIQYF
abundance: .; d_gene: .; j_gene: TRBJ2-3; v_gene: TRBV10-3; CDR3nt: TGTGCCATACAGTCCCGCACAGATACGCAGTATTTT; CDR3aa: CAIQSRTDTQYF
abundance: few; d_gene: .; j_gene: TRBJ2-2; v_gene: TRBV6-5; CDR3nt: TGTGCCAGCAGTTACTCGAAACAGGGAAGGGCCGGGGAGCTGTTTTTT; CDR3aa: CASSYSKQGRAGELFF
abundance: few; d_gene: .; j_gene: TRBJ2-1; v_gene: TRBV29-1; CDR3nt: TGCAGCGCGATCGGGTCCGTCGCGGAGTACAATGAGCAGTTCTTC; CDR3aa: CSAIGSVAEYNEQFF
abundance: .; d_gene: TRBD1; j_gene: TRBJ2-2; v_gene: TRBV5-1; CDR3nt: TGCGCCAGCAGCTCGACAGGGGTAGGAGCCGGGGAGCTGTTTTTT; CDR3aa: CASSSTGVGAGELFF
abundance: .; d_gene: .; j_gene: TRBJ2-3; v_gene: TRBV20-1; CDR3nt: TGCAGTGCGAGCCTAGTGAGGGGGGGACACACAGATACGCAGTATTTT; CDR3aa: CSASLVRGGHTDTQYF